A single sample gave rise to the 26 T cell receptor beta chains below, sequenced in a study of metastatic and nonmetastatic thyroid tumors. All patients were untreated before thyroid surgery. TCRdb re-called clones from the PCR reads using MiXCR. The sample consists of about 7,100 clones, 34% of them appearing once. Sample: adjacent normal tissue. These receptors all come from a female donor with papillary thyroid cancer or a benign thyroid nodule (not recorded which). Some clones in this sample may be carry-over from other donors' samples.

V and J are TRBV18 and TRBJ2-1, with D perhaps TRBD2 (6 bases). The CDR3 runs 13 residues. CDR1 and CDR2 from the germline V gene are KGHSH and LQKENI. Deletions cut 3 bases from V and 7 bases from J, with 10 bases between. DNA of the CDR3: TGTGCCAGCTCACCTACGGGGGTGAATGAGCAGTTCTTC. Translated, it gives CASSPTGVNEQFF.

V usage is TRBV25-1 and J usage is TRBJ2-1; TRBD2 is a possible D gene (6 bases). The CDR3 loop spans 16 amino acids. V lost 3 bases and J lost 4, with 16 bases in between. Germline assignment: CDR1 MGHDK and CDR2 SYGVNS. In DNA, the CDR3 is TGTGCCAGCAGTGATCGCGGGGAACGACTATACAATGAGCAGTTCTTC. As protein: CASSDRGERLYNEQFF.

The chain uses TRBV6-1 and TRBJ1-3; D gene unclear. CDR3 length equals 14 residues. V lost 4 bases to trimming and J lost 0 bases, with 7 bases between them. Germline assignment: CDR1 MNHNS and CDR2 SASEGT. The CDR3 DNA follows: TGTGCCAGCAGTGTAGCCCCCTCTGGAAACACCATATATTTT. Its protein product is CASSVAPSGNTIYF.

This clone was recorded many times. V and J are TRBV6-1 and TRBJ1-5; D remains ambiguous. This CDR3 has 14 amino acids. The V gene's germline CDR1 is MNHNS and CDR2 SASEGT. Trimming took 2 bases from V and 4 from J, leaving 9 bases between them. The CDR3 DNA reads as TGTGCCAGCAGTGAAAAATCGGCAAATCAGCCCCAGCATTTT. This codes for CASSEKSANQPQHF.

V gene TRBV16 combines with J gene TRBJ2-5, with a possible D match to TRBD1 (5 bases). Germline lookup yields CDR1 KGHSY and CDR2 FQNENV. Between the trimmed V and J ends, which lost 2 bases and 5 bases, there was a span of 12 bases. The CDR3 is made up of 14 amino acids. The CDR3 DNA reads TGTGCCAGCAGCCAAATCAGGGCCGAGGAGACCCAGTACTTC. This encodes CASSQIRAEETQYF.

The rearrangement joins TRBV20-1 to TRBJ1-3, with D perhaps matching TRBD1 (6 bases). Germline V gene lookup returns CDR1 DFQATT and CDR2 SNEGSKA (reference sequence). This CDR3 comprises 15 residues. V gave up 1 base and J gave up 6 bases, with 16 bases separating them. In DNA, the CDR3 is TGCAGTGCTAGAGCCTCGACAGGAACTATAAACACCATATATTTT. It encodes CSARASTGTINTIYF.

This clone was seen more than once but under ten times. CDR3 nucleotides: TGTGCCAGCAGCGACCCAGGGGGGAGAAACATTCAGTACTTC. Its protein product is CASSDPGGRNIQYF. V is TRBV27 and J is TRBJ2-4, with TRBD1 as a possible D gene (7 bases). From germline, CDR1 is MNHEY and CDR2 SMNVEV (reference sequence). The CDR3 has 14 amino acids. Trimming left V 6 bases short and J 6 bases short, with 15 bases between.

The CDR3 coding sequence is TGCGCCAGCAGCCAGGAAAACAGACTTAACTATGGCTACACCTTC. Translation: CASSQENRLNYGYTF. The V gene is TRBV4-1, the J gene TRBJ1-2; D is uncertain. CDR1 and CDR2 from the germline V gene are MGHRA and YSYEKL. Between the trimmed V and J ends, which lost 3 bases and 1 base, there was a span of 12 bases. There are 15 residues in the CDR3.

The V call is TRBV7-8, the J call TRBJ2-7; D not resolved. This CDR3 contains 14 residues. Germline CDR1 SGHVS, CDR2 FQNEAQ. V lost 4 bases, J lost 5 bases, and 15 bases lay in between. CDR3 in DNA: TGTGCCAGCAGCTCGTATGGGGTCTCGGACGAGCAGTACTTC. Its protein product is CASSSYGVSDEQYF.

Worth noting for this clone: The same CDR3 is also encoded by other DNA sequences in this sample. The V gene is TRBV10-3, the J gene TRBJ2-3; D remains unclear. With 2 bases removed from V and 5 bases from J, the gap between germline ends came to 2 bases. The CDR3 length is 11 residues. Per germline, CDR1 ENHRY and CDR2 SYGVKD. The CDR3: CAISERDTQYF. The CDR3 DNA reads TGTGCCATCAGTGAGAGAGATACGCAGTATTTT.

By share of the sample, this clone is medium-sized (0.01 to 0.1%). This CDR3 is CASSEWTLEAFF. For the CDR3, the DNA is TGTGCCAGCAGTGAATGGACACTGGAAGCTTTCTTT. The chain is built from TRBV2 and TRBJ1-1; D may be TRBD1 (5 bases). The germline gives CDR1 SNHLY, CDR2 FYNNEI. Trimming removed 2 bases from V and 8 bases from J, with 9 bases in between. The CDR3 is 12 amino acids.

The V gene is TRBV5-1, the J gene TRBJ1-2; D may be TRBD1 (5 bases). CDR3 length: 13 amino acids. Germline V gene sequence: CDR1 SGHRS, CDR2 YFSETQ. V was pared by 5 bases and J by 3 bases, with 11 bases between. As DNA, the CDR3 is TGCGCCAGCAGACAGGACCGAGACTATGGCTACACCTTC. Its protein product is CASRQDRDYGYTF.

This clone was seen a few times. V gene TRBV27 combines with J gene TRBJ1-2, with D possibly TRBD1 on 5 matching bases. Germline V gives CDR1 MNHEY, CDR2 SMNVEV (reference sequence). The V end was cut by 5 bases, the J end by 4 bases, with 14 bases between. This CDR3 comprises 14 residues. The CDR3 region is CASSPETDPYGYTF. DNA of the CDR3: TGTGCCAGCAGTCCAGAGACAGACCCCTATGGCTACACCTTC.

This clone was seen only a few times. This chain uses TRBV11-2 with TRBJ2-2, with D perhaps matching TRBD2 (5 bases). The CDR3 loop spans 16 amino acids. V lost 1 base, J lost 7 bases, and 16 bases lay in between. Per germline, CDR1 SGHAT and CDR2 FQNNGV. The CDR3 spells CASSLGGNGINGELFF. CDR3 nucleotides: TGTGCCAGCAGCTTAGGAGGGAACGGAATAAACGGGGAGCTGTTTTTT. Combining the CDR3 with reference TRBV11-2 and TRBJ2-2 gives the whole variable domain EAGVAQSPRYKIIEKRQSVAFWCNPISGHATLYWYQQILGQGPKLLIQFQNNGVVDDSQLPKDRFSAERLKGVDSTLKIQPAKLEDSAVYLCASSLGGNGINGELFFGEGSRLTVL.

The gene calls are TRBV6-2 or TRBV6-3 and TRBJ1-6; no definite D call. Per the germline V gene, CDR1 is MNHEY and CDR2 is SVGEGT. The CDR3 is made up of 14 amino acids. V gave up 2 bases and J gave up 10 bases, with 12 bases separating them. CDR3 region: CASSYQVRRSPLHF. The CDR3 DNA is TGTGCCAGCAGTTACCAAGTAAGAAGGTCACCCCTCCACTTT.

The chain combines TRBV28 with TRBJ2-7, with a possible D match to TRBD2 (6 bases). The CDR3 spans 12 residues. V lost 5 bases to trimming and J lost 7 bases, with 12 bases between them. Germline V gene lookup returns CDR1 MDHEN and CDR2 SYDVKM. CDR3 region: CASSRGAGEQYF. CDR3 in DNA: TGTGCCAGCAGTCGAGGGGCGGGGGAGCAGTACTTC.

This clone was picked up a small number of times. V is TRBV2 and J is TRBJ1-1; D might be TRBD1 (5 bases). Germline CDR1 reads SNHLY; CDR2 reads FYNNEI. V dropped 8 bases and J dropped 1 base, with 11 bases sitting between them. The CDR3 length is 13 residues. The CDR3: CASQDSKNTEAFF. The CDR3 DNA reads TGTGCCAGCCAAGACAGTAAGAACACTGAAGCTTTCTTT. The variable domain in full, with the rest retrieved from reference TRBV2 and TRBJ1-1, is EPEVTQTPSHQVTQMGQEVILRCVPISNHLYFYWYRQILGQKVEFLVSFYNNEISEKSEIFDDQFSVERPDGSNFTLKIRSTKLEDSAMYFCASQDSKNTEAFFGQGTRLTVV.

This clone was detected only a few times. The rearrangement uses TRBV28 and TRBJ1-4; no clear D. The CDR3 sequence is 14 residues long. The germline V gene encodes CDR1 MDHEN and CDR2 SYDVKM. V was cut by 3 bases and J by 5 bases, with 10 bases left in between. CDR3 amino acids: CASSLAQLNEKLFF. CDR3 nucleotide sequence: TGTGCCAGCAGTTTGGCACAGCTAAATGAAAAACTGTTTTTT.

This clone was counted ten times or more. Possible read error: a much larger clone is one base away. The V call is TRBV20-1, the J call TRBJ2-7, with 9 nucleotides matching TRBD1. The CDR3 length is 15 residues. The germline gives CDR1 DFQATT, CDR2 SNEGSKA (reference sequence). After removal of 5 bases from V and 0 bases from J, the junction contained 8 bases not matched to a gene. The CDR3 protein is CSAGARGQGSYEQYF. The CDR3 DNA sequence: TGCAGTGCTGGGGCCCGGGGACAGGGCTCCTACGAGCAGTACTTC.

This clone was picked up a small number of times. The rearrangement uses TRBV12-3 or TRBV12-4 and TRBJ2-1; the match to TRBD2 covers 9 bases. Trimming removed 5 bases from V and 8 bases from J; junction bases left unmatched: 10. This CDR3 is 15 amino acids long. The CDR3 nucleotides read TGTGCCAGCAGTCTCGGCGGCGGGAGGGTCCATGAGCAGTTCTTC. Translating gives CASSLGGGRVHEQFF.

This clone was observed a few times. V and J are TRBV6-1 and TRBJ2-7; 9 bases are a match to TRBD2. J gave up 2 bases and V 7 bases, and 12 bases lay outside the gene matches. Germline assignment: CDR1 MNHNS and CDR2 SASEGT. The CDR3 contains 16 residues. CDR3 residues: CASILSRGGGAYEQYF. For the CDR3, the DNA is TGTGCCAGCATTCTTTCTAGGGGCGGGGGGGCCTACGAGCAGTACTTC.

The V and J genes are TRBV5-4 and TRBJ2-7; 7 nucleotides match TRBD1. This CDR3 is built from 14 residues. V lost 2 bases to trimming and J lost 3 bases; unmatched junction nucleotides: 5. In germline, CDR1 is SGHNT, CDR2 YYREEE (reference sequence). This CDR3 reads CASSLRDSNYEQYF. CDR3 bases: TGTGCCAGCAGCTTAAGGGACAGTAACTACGAGCAGTACTTC.

This chain links TRBV20-1 with TRBJ2-7, with 7 bases lining up with TRBD2. Germline V gene data show CDR1 as DFQATT and CDR2 as SNEGSKA (reference sequence). V dropped 4 bases and J dropped 3; count of bases not matched to a gene: 6. The CDR3 contains 13 residues. The CDR3 sequence is CSATPSGNYEQYF. The CDR3 nucleotides read TGCAGTGCTACTCCTAGCGGTAACTACGAGCAGTACTTC.

This clone showed up just once. The chain links TRBV24-1 to TRBJ1-5; TRBD1 might be the D (5 bases). The CDR3 spans 17 residues. Germline V CDR1 and CDR2: KGHDR, SFDVKD. The V end lost 11 bases, the J end lost 0 bases, and 22 bases lay between the germline ends. The CDR3 is CASGTPMDTSSNQPQHF. The CDR3, as DNA: TGTGCCAGCGGAACTCCTATGGACACCTCTAGCAATCAGCCCCAGCATTTT.

This clone has just one count. An end of the junction differs from the germline gene, which may be a read error. The chain couples TRBV4-1 to TRBJ2-7; maybe TRBD2 (5 bases). The CDR3 is 15 residues long. Germline CDR1 and CDR2: MGHRA and YSYEKL. CDR3 amino acids: CASSQERRPSYEQHF. CDR3 coding DNA: TGCGCCAGCAGCCAAGAAAGGAGGCCCTCCTACGAGCAGCACTTC.

The rearrangement joins TRBV5-5 to TRBJ1-5; D is perhaps TRBD1 (6 bases). The germline V gene encodes CDR1 SGHKS and CDR2 YYEKEE (reference sequence). The CDR3 is 15 amino acids. Trimming pared 4 bases from V and 1 base from J, leaving 12 bases between. In DNA, the CDR3 is TGTGCCAGCAGCCTCACAGGGATGAGCAATCAGCCCCAGCATTTT. Protein sequence: CASSLTGMSNQPQHF.